One sample yielded the 17 T cell receptor beta chains listed below, sequenced in a study of T cell repertoires in ileal Crohn's disease. Profiled with immunoSEQ multiplex PCR; TCRdb holds only in-frame clones, not every one. The data show fewer than 3,500 clones, roughly 88% seen once. Lamina propria lymphocytes from surgical specimens were isolated on a density gradient before sorting. Sequencing input: CD4+ T cells sorted from the ileum. The source of these receptors is an adult with Crohn's disease.

This clone was seen just once. This sequence joins TRBV5-1 and TRBJ1-1; perhaps TRBD1 as D (6 bases). This CDR3 contains 15 residues. V was shortened by 0 bases and J by 5 bases, with 14 bases between the two germline ends. CDR1 and CDR2 from the germline V gene are SGHRS and YFSETQ. The CDR3 nucleotides are TGCGCCAGCAGCTTGGTTGCGGGGGCGGGGACTGAAGCTTTCTTT. Translated, it gives CASSLVAGAGTEAFF.

The chain couples TRBV7-2 to TRBJ1-1; no reliable D call. V was shortened by 3 bases and J by 0 bases, with 8 bases between the two germline ends. The V gene's germline CDR1 is SGHTA and CDR2 FQGNSA. The CDR3 is 14 residues long. Here the CDR3 reads CASSFQALNTEAFF. CDR3 sequence (DNA): TGTGCCAGCAGCTTTCAGGCCCTGAACACTGAAGCTTTCTTT.

The chain has TRBV6-4 and TRBJ1-1; 9 bases agree with TRBD1. Germline values: CDR1 MRHNA, CDR2 SNTAGT. The CDR3 totals 14 residues. The V gene end was trimmed by 5 bases and the J gene end by 4 bases; junction bases not matched to a gene: 5. CDR3 sequence reads: CASSPQGAGTEAFF. DNA of the CDR3: TGTGCCAGCAGTCCACAGGGGGCCGGCACTGAAGCTTTCTTT.

This clone was observed once. The chain recombines TRBV7-2 with TRBJ2-5; D gene unclear. The V end lost 2 bases, the J end lost 5 bases, and 9 bases lay between the germline ends. This CDR3 spans 13 amino acids. Germline V gives CDR1 SGHTA, CDR2 FQGNSA. The CDR3 spells CASSLPNIETQYF. CDR3 DNA: TGTGCCAGCAGCTTACCAAACATCGAGACCCAGTACTTC.

The gene calls are TRBV29-1 and TRBJ2-3; 10 bases agree with TRBD1. Trimming removed 3 bases from V and 8 bases from J; junction bases left unmatched: 8. Germline V gives CDR1 SQVTM, CDR2 ANQGSEA. The CDR3 extends over 14 amino acids. This chain's CDR3 is CSVDRDRGRGTQYF. CDR3 nucleotide sequence: TGCAGCGTTGATCGAGACAGGGGGCGAGGTACGCAGTATTTT.

This chain links TRBV28 with TRBJ2-1; 8 nucleotides agree with TRBD2. The J segment lost 5 bases and the V segment lost 4 bases, leaving 7 bases of the junction unmatched. The CDR3 spans 15 residues. CDR1 and CDR2 from the germline V gene are MDHEN and SYDVKM. CDR3 nucleotides: TGTGCCAGCAGTTCGGCGGGAGGTAACCACAATGAGCAGTTCTTC. This translates into CASSSAGGNHNEQFF.

The genes are TRBV5-1 and TRBJ2-2; TRBD2 matches 15 bases. Germline-derived CDR1 and CDR2 are SGHRS and YFSETQ. Trimming cost V 4 bases and J 1 base; bases outside gene matches: 5. The CDR3 runs 18 residues. The CDR3 is CASSRTSGGAVNTGELFF. CDR3 DNA sequence: TGCGCCAGCAGCCGGACTAGCGGGGGGGCCGTGAACACCGGGGAGCTGTTTTTT.

The chain couples TRBV7-2 to TRBJ1-1; unclear D gene. The germline V and J ends were trimmed by 3 bases and 4 bases, with 15 bases remaining between them. CDR3 length equals 15 residues. The germline gives CDR1 SGHTA, CDR2 FQGNSA. In DNA form, the CDR3 reads TGTGCCAGCAGCTTGGCCCAGGTGCAGACCACTGAAGCTTTCTTT. Amino acid sequence: CASSLAQVQTTEAFF.

The sample holds one count of this clone. V gene TRBV7-2 combines with J gene TRBJ2-7; 7 positions agree with TRBD2. In germline, CDR1 is SGHTA, CDR2 FQGNSA. After removal of 8 bases from V and 3 bases from J, the junction contained 13 bases not matched to a gene. CDR3 length: 15 amino acids. The CDR3 here is CASPTWPSGCYEQYF. CDR3 nucleotide sequence: TGTGCCAGCCCCACGTGGCCTAGCGGCTGCTACGAGCAGTACTTC. Full variable domain (outside the CDR3, taken from reference TRBV7-2 and TRBJ2-7): GAGVSQSPSNKVTEKGKDVELRCDPISGHTALYWYRQSLGQGLEFLIYFQGNSAPDKSGLPSDRFSAERTGGSVSTLTIQRTQQEDSAVYLCASPTWPSGCYEQYFGPGTRLTVT.

The chain links TRBV5-1 to TRBJ2-7, with TRBD1 matching over 7 bases. CDR1 and CDR2 (germline): SGHRS, YFSETQ. The CDR3 loop spans 16 amino acids. Losses at the gene ends were 2 bases for V and 4 bases for J; bases not matched to a gene: 12. The CDR3 is CASSLDGRTGSYEQYF. In nucleotides, the CDR3 is TGCGCCAGCAGCTTAGATGGAAGGACAGGAAGTTACGAGCAGTACTTC.

The V gene is TRBV6-5, the J gene TRBJ2-3; 8 bases are a match to TRBD2. Looked up from germline, CDR1 is MNHEY and CDR2 is SVGAGI. The CDR3 is 16 amino acids. The ends lost 4 bases at V and 5 bases at J; junction bases unmatched: 11. This CDR3 reads CASSSPGLAGRDTQYF. CDR3 bases: TGTGCCAGCAGTTCCCCCGGACTAGCAGGGAGAGATACGCAGTATTTT.

This clone was counted a single time. Here the CDR3 reads CASSSAGGGNEQFF. The CDR3, as DNA: TGTGCCAGCAGTTCTGCTGGGGGGGGGAATGAGCAGTTCTTC. The chain carries TRBV6-5 and TRBJ2-1, with 7 bases that match TRBD2. The CDR3 length is 14 residues. CDR1 is MNHEY, CDR2 SVGAGI, per germline. Trimming took 4 bases from V and 7 from J; bases not matched to a gene: 7.

The chain employs TRBV18 and TRBJ1-1; 7 bases fit TRBD1. Germline lookup yields CDR1 KGHSH and CDR2 LQKENI. The CDR3 has 14 residues. Trimming at V came to 3 bases and at J to 1 base, leaving 2 bases not matched to a gene. CDR3 sequence: CASSPGTANTEAFF. The CDR3 DNA follows: TGTGCCAGCTCACCCGGGACAGCGAACACTGAAGCTTTCTTT. Based on the CDR3 plus reference TRBV18 and TRBJ1-1, the full variable domain is NAGVMQNPRHLVRRRGQEARLRCSPMKGHSHVYWYRQLPEEGLKFMVYLQKENIIDESGMPKERFSAEFPKEGPSILRIQQVVRGDSAAYFCASSPGTANTEAFFGQGTRLTVV.

The chain uses TRBV6-5 and TRBJ1-2; 9 nucleotides agree with TRBD1. Germline CDR1 and CDR2: MNHEY and SVGAGI. This CDR3 spans 15 amino acids. With V trimmed by 2 bases and J by 4 bases, 5 bases remained unmatched. The CDR3 DNA reads as TGTGCCAGCAGTTACCCGGGACAGGGCGTCTATGGCTACACCTTC. The encoded protein is CASSYPGQGVYGYTF.

CDR3 protein: CASSLDTLGTGELFF. The CDR3 DNA reads TGTGCCAGCAGCTTGGACACCCTGGGGACCGGGGAGCTGTTTTTT. V gene TRBV11-3 combines with J gene TRBJ2-2, with D perhaps matching TRBD1 (5 bases). The CDR3 covers 15 residues. Between the trimmed V and J ends, which lost 3 bases and 5 bases, there was a span of 13 bases. Germline V lookup: CDR1 SGHNT, CDR2 YENEEA.

The chain has TRBV30 and TRBJ2-7; TRBD1 matches 9 bases. The germline CDR1 and CDR2 sequences are GTSNPN and SVGIG (reference sequence). This CDR3 has 13 residues. V was pared by 7 bases and J by 7 bases, with 11 bases of the junction left unmatched. In nucleotides, the CDR3 is TGTGCCTCCGAGAAGGGGACAGGGAGGGAGCAGTACTTC. Amino acids: CASEKGTGREQYF.

This sequence joins TRBV7-2 and TRBJ2-5, with 15 bases identical to TRBD2. The CDR3 loop spans 18 amino acids. Trimming at V came to 1 base and at J to 5 bases, leaving 8 bases not matched to a gene. Per germline, CDR1 SGHTA and CDR2 FQGNSA. The CDR3 DNA reads TGTGCCAGCAGCTTAGGGTGGACTAGCGGGGGGGCCGGTGAGACCCAGTACTTC. It specifies CASSLGWTSGGAGETQYF.